The 12 T cell receptor beta chains below come from one sample, sequenced in a study of blood T cell repertoires in COVID-19. Sequenced by immunoSEQ multiplex PCR; TCRdb stores in-frame clones only, minus some. The sample lists over 250,000 clones, around 85% seen once, with 5.1% in the top ten. Sequencing was carried out using peripheral blood. These receptors were obtained from a man aged 50 or older with active or convalescent COVID-19.

CDR3 in DNA: TGTGCCAGTGTTCCCGGGACTAGCGGTAGCTCCTACAATGAGCAGTTCTTC. Residues: CASVPGTSGSSYNEQFF. The rearrangement uses TRBV7-8 and TRBJ2-1; the match to TRBD2 covers 11 bases. CDR1 and CDR2 from the germline V gene are SGHVS and FQNEAQ. The length of the CDR3 is 17 residues. After removal of 9 bases from V and 0 bases from J, the junction contained 10 bases not matched to a gene.

V gene TRBV2 combines with J gene TRBJ1-1; D unclear. The length of the CDR3 is 20 residues. From germline, CDR1 is SNHLY and CDR2 FYNNEI. Trimming cost V 2 bases and J 1 base, with 26 bases left between them. The CDR3 nucleotides read TGTGCCAGCAGTGAATCCCGCCGGTGGGGAGTAACTCCAACGAACACTGAAGCTTTCTTT. Amino acid sequence: CASSESRRWGVTPTNTEAFF.

This chain joins TRBV18 and TRBJ1-1; 8 bases map to TRBD1. V lost 2 bases and J lost 10; bases outside the gene matches: 3. In germline, CDR1 is KGHSH, CDR2 LQKENI. The CDR3 loop spans 12 amino acids. CDR3 sequence reads: CASSPGGTGAFF. The CDR3 nucleotides are TGTGCCAGCTCACCAGGTGGGACAGGAGCTTTCTTT.

The gene calls are TRBV6-6 and TRBJ1-1; 8 positions match TRBD1. CDR1 and CDR2 from the germline V gene are MNHNY and SVGAGI (reference sequence). J lost 0 bases, V lost 5 bases, and 5 bases had no gene match. This CDR3 is 15 amino acids long. The CDR3 region has the DNA TGTGCCAGCAGTCATCGGGACAGGCTGAACACTGAAGCTTTCTTT. The encoded protein is CASSHRDRLNTEAFF.

The chain recombines TRBV9 with TRBJ2-7, with 8 positions matching TRBD2. Germline V gene lookup returns CDR1 SGDLS and CDR2 YYNGEE. The CDR3 consists of 15 residues. With V trimmed by 9 bases and J by 6 bases, 17 bases remained unmatched. The CDR3 coding sequence is TGTGCCACCCCTGGATCCGGGACTAGTTCGTGCGAGCAGTACTTC. It codes for CATPGSGTSSCEQYF.

This chain links TRBV12-3 or TRBV12-4 with TRBJ2-3; 11 bases align to TRBD2. CDR3 length equals 13 residues. V was pared by 6 bases and J by 6 bases, with 2 bases of the junction left unmatched. CDR3 nucleotides: TGTGCCAGCAGGCGGACTAGCGGGGATACGCAGTATTTT. Amino acid sequence: CASRRTSGDTQYF.

The V gene is TRBV7-9, the J gene TRBJ2-7; 7 bases are a match to TRBD2. The CDR3 has 16 residues. CDR1 SEHNR and CDR2 FQNEAQ come from the germline V gene (reference sequence). After removal of 0 bases from V and 0 bases from J, the junction contained 5 bases not matched to a gene. The CDR3 is CASSLAGRGSSYEQYF. CDR3 bases: TGTGCCAGCAGCTTAGCTGGGCGGGGGAGCTCCTACGAGCAGTACTTC.

This chain joins TRBV5-1 and TRBJ2-2; 8 nucleotides match TRBD2. Germline V lookup: CDR1 SGHRS, CDR2 YFSETQ. Trimming cost V 4 bases and J 1 base; bases outside gene matches: 3. This CDR3 contains 15 residues. CDR3 in amino acids: CASSEGLGNTGELFF. As DNA, the CDR3 is TGCGCCAGCAGCGAGGGACTAGGGAACACCGGGGAGCTGTTTTTT.

The chain is built from TRBV5-1 and TRBJ1-3; D may be TRBD1 (6 bases). Germline CDR1 and CDR2: SGHRS and YFSETQ. The CDR3 has 15 amino acids. Trimming shortened V by 4 bases and J by 1 base, and 12 bases separated the two germline ends. The CDR3 nucleotides read TGCGCCAGCAGCCCCTTACAGGGTTCTGGAAACACCATATATTTT. It specifies CASSPLQGSGNTIYF.

This chain links TRBV6-2 or TRBV6-3 with TRBJ2-7; tentatively, D is TRBD2 (6 bases). Per the germline V gene, CDR1 is MNHEY and CDR2 is SVGEGT. V dropped 2 bases and J dropped 7 bases, with 18 bases sitting between them. There are 15 residues in the CDR3. Here the CDR3 DNA reads TGTGCCAGCAGTTACGCTGGCAGGGAGGTGGATGAGCAGTACTTC. It translates to CASSYAGREVDEQYF.

The chain employs TRBV5-1 and TRBJ1-6; a possible D gene is TRBD1 (6 bases). The CDR3 consists of 16 residues. Trimming took 4 bases from V and 6 from J, leaving 17 bases between them. CDR1 and CDR2 (germline): SGHRS, YFSETQ. CDR3 DNA: TGCGCCAGCAGCCCCGAGAGTCCAGGGGCTAATTCACCCCTCCACTTT. Its translation: CASSPESPGANSPLHF.

The J gene is TRBJ2-1, the V gene TRBV5-4; a possible D gene is TRBD2 (5 bases). V gave up 2 bases and J gave up 2 bases, with 8 bases separating them. CDR1 and CDR2 from the germline V gene are SGHNT and YYREEE (reference sequence). The CDR3 contains 14 residues. In DNA, the CDR3 is TGTGCCAGCAGCTTACCCGGGGCCTACAATGAGCAGTTCTTC. This encodes CASSLPGAYNEQFF.